Here is one T cell receptor (beta chain) with its context. This receptor's antigen is unknown. Per-nucleotide qualities are absent, and no much larger clonotype sits a single base away. Sequenced using an Illumina MiSeq. The public reads were reprocessed in TCRdb via fastp at Q25 and MiXCR, keeping in-frame beta chains. Rows are unified per CDR3 protein, each entry keeping the most common DNA and genes. This sample gives some 9,000 distinct CDR3 sequences in total; around 17% of them show up just once. The ten largest clones represent over 1.5% of the sample. The junction shows trimming of 6 bases on V and 4 bases on J, and the gene matches do not reach 9 bases of it. Inclusive of the bounding cysteine and phenylalanine, the CDR3 is 15 residues long. Of the read, only the CDR3 DNA is kept; its 45 bases are in frame from base 1. CDR1 and CDR2 are drawn from the germline V gene: MNHEY, SVGEGT. The data originate from a study of liver allograft versus peripheral blood T cells (TCRdb year 2020). With respect to the entire study: The study compared T cell receptor repertoires found within transplanted livers against repertoires in the peripheral blood of liver transplant recipients.

What the work shows at the level of the full study, not this receptor alone: According to the report, the T cell receptor repertoires detected in peripheral blood were different from the repertoires found inside liver allografts.

This TCR was recovered from a human patient who had a liver transplant. In patients who had a transplant, some T cells may come from the graft donor. This chain is built from TRBV6-2 or TRBV6-3 and TRBJ2-1; the junction holds 7 bases that match TRBD2. The CDR3 protein: CASREWGGGYNEQFF. Read as DNA, the sequence is TGTGCCAGCAGGGAATGGGGGGGGGGTTACAATGAGCAGTTCTTC.